This is a list of T cell receptor beta chains from one sample in a study of shared clonotypes between healthy human individuals. Sequenced by immunoSEQ multiplex PCR; TCRdb stores in-frame clones only, minus some. The sample consists of 950,000 to 1,300,000 clones, around 76% of them appearing once. The sequenced sample was memory CD4+ T cells sorted from blood. These receptors all stem from a man in his late teens or twenties in good health. CDR3s include the opening cysteine and the closing phenylalanine or tryptophan. The D gene is left open where the match is weak. Part of the rows lack a size; the others show once, few, many or a class for expanded clones.

TRBD2	TRBV27	TRBJ2-7	NA	TGTGCCAGCAGTCTCATCCCCGGGACTAGCGGGAGTGAGCAGTACTTC	CASSLIPGTSGSEQYF
NA	TRBV6-5	TRBJ1-2	NA	TGTGCCAGCAGTTACTTGGCGGGGAACTATGGCTACACCTTC	CASSYLAGNYGYTF
NA	TRBV6-4	TRBJ1-4	NA	TGTGCCAGCAGTATGAGGGGGGTGGCTGAAAAACTGTTTTTT	CASSMRGVAEKLFF
NA	TRBV21-1	TRBJ2-3	many	TGTGCCAGCAGCAAAGCGCTTTGTAGAGCGGGAGAAAAAAGAAGGACAGATACGCAGTATTTT	CASSKALCRAGEKRRTDTQYF
NA	TRBV18	TRBJ1-2	NA	TGTGCCAGCTCCCCAGACAAAAACTATGGCTACACCTTC	CASSPDKNYGYTF
TRBD1	TRBV6-5	TRBJ1-2	NA	TGTGCCAGCAGCTCCGGACAGGGAGGGTATGGCTACACCTTC	CASSSGQGGYGYTF
TRBD2	TRBV29-1	TRBJ2-3	NA	TGCAGCGTTGCGCAACTAGCGGGAGCCACAGATACGCAGTATTTT	CSVAQLAGATDTQYF
NA	TRBV6-1	TRBJ1-1	NA	TGTGCCAGTGGTCAGGGAACGAACACTGGAGCTTTCTTT	CASGQGTNTGAFF
NA	TRBV7-9	TRBJ2-1	NA	TGTGCCAGCAGCTTAGGGACTTACAATGAGCAGTTCTTC	CASSLGTYNEQFF
TRBD2	TRBV5-1	TRBJ2-1	NA	TGCGCCAGCAGCTCCCCTTCTAGCGGGGGGACCAATGAGCAGTTCTTC	CASSSPSSGGTNEQFF
NA	TRBV19	TRBJ2-3	NA	TGTGCCAGTAGAACCAGCGGCACAGATACGCAGTATTTT	CASRTSGTDTQYF
NA	TRBV9	TRBJ2-7	NA	TGTGCCAGCAGCGTAGGGCAGCCCAGCTTCGAGCAGTACTTC	CASSVGQPSFEQYF
TRBD2	TRBV5-1	TRBJ2-7	NA	TGCGCCAGATTACCGGGACTAGCGGGAGGGCCTGACGAGCAGTACTTC	CARLPGLAGGPDEQYF
NA	TRBV5-8	TRBJ2-2	NA	TGTGCCAGCAGCAACCGAATTGACTTGATGGGCACCGGGGAGCTGTTTTTT	CASSNRIDLMGTGELFF
NA	TRBV5-4	TRBJ1-2	NA	TGTGCCAGCAGGTCTGGGGGGGCCTATGGCTACACCTTC	CASRSGGAYGYTF
NA	TRBV14	TRBJ2-1	NA	TGTGCCAGCAGCTCCCTGTTTGCCCCTGAGCAGTTCTTC	CASSSLFAPEQFF
NA	TRBV28	TRBJ1-4	NA	TGTGCCAGCAGTTGGGACTCGCCCCTCGGTGGAAAACTGTTTTTT	CASSWDSPLGGKLFF
NA	TRBV27	TRBJ2-6	NA	TGTGCCAGCAGTTCCACGGGACTCCCCTTGTCTGGGGCCAACGTCCTGACTTTC	CASSSTGLPLSGANVLTF
NA	TRBV5-1	TRBJ2-6	NA	TGCGCCAGCAGCTTTTCGGGGGTCTCTGGGGCCAACGTCCTGACTTTC	CASSFSGVSGANVLTF
TRBD2	TRBV7-2	TRBJ2-7	NA	TGTGCCAGCAGGCGACTAGCCGGAACCTACGAGCAGTACTTC	CASRRLAGTYEQYF
NA	TRBV9	TRBJ1-1	NA	TGTGCCAGCAGCGTATCCGGACAGTTTAACACTGAAGCTTTCTTT	CASSVSGQFNTEAFF
NA	TRBV5-4	TRBJ2-7	once	TGTGCCAGCAGCTTGGCTGCTTCCTACGAGCAGTACTTC	CASSLAASYEQYF
NA	TRBV30	TRBJ1-4	NA	TGTGCCTGGACTGGAGGGGGATTTAATGAAAAACTGTTTTTT	CAWTGGGFNEKLFF
NA	TRBV9	TRBJ1-3	few	TGTGCCAGCAGGCCCGACGGGGCGGGAAACACCATATATTTT	CASRPDGAGNTIYF
TRBD2	TRBV5-1	TRBJ2-7	NA	TGCGCCAGCAGCTTGGACTCCCCAGGACTAGCTGTTACCTACGAGCAGTACTTC	CASSLDSPGLAVTYEQYF
NA	TRBV10-3	TRBJ1-2	few	TGTGCCATCAGTGATCCTGGGGGCTACACCTTC	CAISDPGGYTF
TRBD2	TRBV19	TRBJ2-1	NA	TGTGCCAGTAGATCTGACAGCGGGAGGGCCCGGGGGTCCAATGAGCAGTTCTTC	CASRSDSGRARGSNEQFF
NA	TRBV5-1	TRBJ1-1	NA	TGCGCCAGCAGCTTGGTTTCTACGAACACTGAAGCTTTCTTT	CASSLVSTNTEAFF
NA	TRBV9	TRBJ2-3	once	TGTGCCAGCAGCGTAGTGGGTACAGATACGCAGTATTTT	CASSVVGTDTQYF
NA	TRBV5-5	TRBJ1-2	NA	TGTGCCAGCAGCTCAAACGCATGGAGAAACTATGGCTACACCTTC	CASSSNAWRNYGYTF
TRBD1	TRBV28	TRBJ2-5	few	TGTGCCAGCAGTTTCGAGGGGGCCCAAGAGACCCAGTACTTC	CASSFEGAQETQYF
TRBD2	TRBV7-7	TRBJ2-5	NA	TGTGCTAGCAGCCCCAAATGGGGAGGGGAGACCCAGTACTTC	CASSPKWGGETQYF
TRBD2	TRBV5-4	TRBJ2-5	NA	TGTGCCAGCAGCTTGGGAGGGACTAGCGGAAATCAAGAGACCCAGTACTTC	CASSLGGTSGNQETQYF
NA	TRBV9	TRBJ2-2	NA	TGTGCCAGCAGCAGGAATATGGGCACCGGGGAGCTGTTTTTT	CASSRNMGTGELFF
NA	TRBV7-9	TRBJ2-3	NA	TGTGCCAGCAGCTTGCAGGGTTCTGCGCAGTATTTT	CASSLQGSAQYF
NA	TRBV20-1	TRBJ1-1	NA	TGCAGTGCCCCGGTGAGTGAGAGGGCTTTCTTT	CSAPVSERAFF
TRBD1	TRBV5-6	TRBJ1-4	NA	TGTGCCAGCACGACAGGGCTCAAGGGGGAAAAACTGTTTTTT	CASTTGLKGEKLFF
NA	TRBV7-9	TRBJ1-6	NA	TGTGCCAGCAGCTTAGGTCAGGGGTTTTCACCCCTCCACTTT	CASSLGQGFSPLHF
TRBD1	TRBV30	TRBJ1-6	NA	TGTGCCTGGGAATCAGGGGGCGGTTCACCCCTCCACTTT	CAWESGGGSPLHF
NA	TRBV28	TRBJ1-1	NA	TGTGCCAGCATCTCTGGTCGTGGGCGGTTAGAAGCTTTCTTT	CASISGRGRLEAFF
NA	TRBV25-1	TRBJ2-7	NA	TGTGCCAGCAGTTTTAAGCCCTACGAGCAGTACTTC	CASSFKPYEQYF
NA	TRBV7-6	TRBJ2-7	NA	TGTGCCAGCAGCTTAGGGGGCCAGGGTTTAAACGAGCAGTACTTC	CASSLGGQGLNEQYF
NA	TRBV10-1	TRBJ2-2	few	TGCGCCAGCAGTGGGGGAGACTTCGGCTCCGGGGAGCTGTTTTTT	CASSGGDFGSGELFF
TRBD1	TRBV27	TRBJ2-3	NA	TGTGCCAGCAGTCCCGGACAGGGGCCAGATACGCAGTATTTT	CASSPGQGPDTQYF
NA	TRBV15	TRBJ2-3	NA	TGTGCCACCAGCCCCCAGGGCAGGGGGGGAGATACGCAGTATTTT	CATSPQGRGGDTQYF
NA	TRBV2	TRBJ2-3	NA	TGTGCCAGCAGACTCACCCCTAGGCAGATCAGCACAGATACGCAGTATTTT	CASRLTPRQISTDTQYF
NA	TRBV2	TRBJ2-1	NA	TGTGCCAGCATTGCGGGGTTCTCCTACAATGAGCAGTTCTTC	CASIAGFSYNEQFF
TRBD2	TRBV10-3	TRBJ2-2	many	TGTGCCATCAGTGCCTTGGGGGGGGTGAACACCGGGGAGCTGTTTTTT	CAISALGGVNTGELFF
NA	TRBV9	TRBJ2-7	NA	TGTGCCAGCAGCCCGACGGGAGCGGGTAGGTCCTACGAGCAGTACTTC	CASSPTGAGRSYEQYF
NA	TRBV6-6	TRBJ2-1	NA	TGTGCCAGCAGCCCGCCGGTCTACAATGAGCAGTTCTTC	CASSPPVYNEQFF
NA	TRBV28	TRBJ2-7	NA	TGTGCCAGCAGTTTACGAGGGGGGGCGGGCGAGCAGTACTTC	CASSLRGGAGEQYF
NA	TRBV19	TRBJ2-6	NA	TGTGCCAGTAGTGTTGCACAGGGAGCCAACGTCCTGACTTTC	CASSVAQGANVLTF
NA	TRBV18	TRBJ1-5	NA	TGTGCCAGCTCACCAGGGGGCAATCAGCCCCAGCATTTT	CASSPGGNQPQHF
NA	TRBV30	TRBJ1-4	NA	TGTGCCTGGAAGGTGGGGCATGCAACTAATGAAAAACTGTTTTTT	CAWKVGHATNEKLFF
NA	TRBV19	TRBJ1-2	NA	TGTGCCAGTAGTAGAGGGGGGCCCTATGGCTACACCTTC	CASSRGGPYGYTF
NA	TRBV4-1	TRBJ2-5	NA	TGCGCCAGCAGCCGCTCCGTAGACCAAGAGACCCAGTACTTC	CASSRSVDQETQYF
NA	TRBV30	TRBJ1-5	NA	TGTGCCTGGAGTGGGATAAGCCTTTATAGCAATCAGCCCCAGCATTTT	CAWSGISLYSNQPQHF
NA	TRBV30	TRBJ2-5	NA	TGTGCCTGGAGTGTACGTGGCTCAGAGACCCAGTACTTC	CAWSVRGSETQYF
NA	TRBV19	TRBJ2-1	NA	TGTGCCAGTAGTATAGCGCTTAACAACAATGAGCAGTTCTTC	CASSIALNNNEQFF
TRBD2	TRBV28	TRBJ2-1	many	TGTGCCCATCGCCGGACGGCTAGCGGGAATGAGCAGTTCTTC	CAHRRTASGNEQFF